One sample yielded the 13 T cell receptor beta chains listed below, sequenced in a study of T cell responses to AZD1222 COVID-19 vaccine. Using immunoSEQ multiplex PCR, the repertoire was profiled, and TCRdb retains in-frame clones only, with some absent. The data contain under 200,000 clones, 90% to 95% of them seen just once; the ten biggest clones take up 9.2%. The input for sequencing was peripheral blood, taken on day 0 of AZD1222 vaccination. These receptor sequences come from an adult in good health.

A remark on this clone: A read error may produce the germline difference seen at one junction end. The V call is TRBV28, the J call TRBJ2-1, with D perhaps matching TRBD2 (5 bases). Germline-derived CDR1 and CDR2 are MDHEN and SYDVKM. The CDR3 contains 16 residues. CDR3 sequence reads: CASSFSGLKSSNEQFF. The CDR3 nucleotides read TGTGCCAGCAGTTTCAGCGGACTTAAGTCCTCCAATGAGCAGTTCTTC.

This chain joins TRBV28 and TRBJ2-3, with D tentatively TRBD2 (5 bases). Germline loops: CDR1 MDHEN, CDR2 SYDVKM. The ends were cut back, 5 bases at V and 2 bases at J, with 20 bases in the middle. The CDR3 loop spans 17 amino acids. In nucleotides, the CDR3 is TGTGCCAGCAGTCCTACGGTGAGGGTATATGACACAGATACGCAGTATTTT. Translating it yields CASSPTVRVYDTDTQYF.

The chain uses TRBV11-3 and TRBJ2-1, with D perhaps matching TRBD2 (5 bases). Germline-derived CDR1 and CDR2 are SGHNT and YENEEA. This CDR3 is 13 amino acids long. Trimming removed 3 bases at V and 9 bases at J, with 12 bases between. The CDR3 coding sequence is TGTGCCAGCAGCTTGGTGATAGAGGGTGAGCAGTTCTTC. Its protein product is CASSLVIEGEQFF.

The chain combines TRBV5-1 with TRBJ2-2; 8 bases map to TRBD1. Trimming removed 3 bases from V and 7 bases from J; junction bases left unmatched: 17. This CDR3 spans 18 amino acids. Germline lookup yields CDR1 SGHRS and CDR2 YFSETQ. The CDR3 sequence is CASSYGDRTSTGGGELFF. For the CDR3, the DNA is TGCGCCAGCAGCTACGGGGACAGGACGTCCACGGGTGGCGGGGAGCTGTTTTTT.

This chain uses TRBV16 with TRBJ1-1; TRBD1 matches 8 bases. The CDR3 has 13 residues. Germline V gene sequence: CDR1 KGHSY, CDR2 FQNENV. V was clipped by 5 bases and J by 5 bases; unmatched bases: 4. CDR3 bases: TGTGCCAGCAGCAAACAGGGGGGGACTGAAGCTTTCTTT. It is translated as CASSKQGGTEAFF. Looking up the rest from reference TRBV16 and TRBJ1-1 gives the full variable domain: GEEVAQTPKHLVRGEGQKAKLYCAPIKGHSYVFWYQQVLKNEFKFLISFQNENVFDETGMPKERFSAKCLPNSPCSLEIQATKLEDSAVYFCASSKQGGTEAFFGQGTRLTVV.

The chain links TRBV9 to TRBJ1-4; unclear D gene. V was trimmed by 0 bases and J by 1 base, leaving 7 bases between them. This CDR3 comprises 15 residues. The V gene's germline CDR1 is SGDLS and CDR2 YYNGEE. The CDR3 DNA follows: TGTGCCAGCAGCGTAGACGGCAGAACTAATGAAAAACTGTTTTTT. Translated: CASSVDGRTNEKLFF.

The chain recombines TRBV6-1 with TRBJ1-3; D unresolved. Per the germline V gene, CDR1 is MNHNS and CDR2 is SASEGT. Trimming removed 0 bases from V and 10 bases from J, with 7 bases in between. The CDR3 runs to 12 residues. The CDR3 loop is CASSEAGETIYF. In DNA form, the CDR3 reads TGTGCCAGCAGTGAAGCGGGAGAGACCATATATTTT.

The gene calls are TRBV10-3 and TRBJ1-2; D is possibly TRBD1 (6 bases). Between the trimmed V and J ends, which lost 6 bases and 5 bases, there was a span of 19 bases. The germline V gene encodes CDR1 ENHRY and CDR2 SYGVKD. The CDR3 length is 15 residues. DNA for the CDR3: TGTGCCATCAGCGACCAGACAGGAAGGGCATATGGCTACACCTTC. Protein sequence: CAISDQTGRAYGYTF.

The rearrangement links TRBV3-1 (or the pseudogene TRBV3-2) to TRBJ1-6; the D gene is possibly TRBD1 (5 bases). CDR3 length equals 20 residues. The germline gives CDR1 LGHDT, CDR2 YNNKEL (reference sequence). V lost 5 bases and J lost 8, with 31 bases in between. CDR3 loop: CASSDKLSSGIGAFDSPLHF. The CDR3 DNA is TGTGCCAGCAGCGACAAGTTATCGTCAGGGATTGGGGCGTTCGATTCACCCCTCCACTTT.

The CDR3 nucleotides are TGCGCCAGCAGCTGGGACAGGGGGAGCACAGATACGCAGTATTTT. It specifies CASSWDRGSTDTQYF. The chain has TRBV5-1 and TRBJ2-3; 11 bases match TRBD1. CDR1 and CDR2 (germline): SGHRS, YFSETQ. CDR3 length: 15 amino acids. The junction had 0 bases not matched to a gene; V was cut back by 3 bases and J by 0 bases. Filled out from reference TRBV5-1 and TRBJ2-3, the complete variable domain reads KAGVTQTPRYLIKTRGQQVTLSCSPISGHRSVSWYQQTPGQGLQFLFEYFSETQRNKGNFPGRFSGRQFSNSRSEMNVSTLELGDSALYLCASSWDRGSTDTQYFGPGTRLTVL.

The V call is TRBV20-1, the J call TRBJ2-7; tentatively, D is TRBD1 or TRBD2 (5 bases each). V lost 7 bases, J lost 0 bases, and 7 bases lay in between. This CDR3 spans 11 amino acids. CDR1 and CDR2 from the germline V gene are DFQATT and SNEGSKA (reference sequence). CDR3 region: CSGDRSYEQYF. CDR3 DNA sequence: TGCAGTGGGGACCGCTCCTACGAGCAGTACTTC.

The chain joins TRBV20-1 to TRBJ2-7; no firm D call. Trimming left V 4 bases short and J 5 bases short, with 6 bases between. The CDR3 contains 10 residues. Germline V gene data show CDR1 as DFQATT and CDR2 as SNEGSKA (reference sequence). In DNA, the CDR3 is TGCAGTGCTATCTCAAACGAGCAGTACTTC. Residues: CSAISNEQYF.

The V and J genes are TRBV15 and TRBJ2-7; D gene unclear. V was shortened by 6 bases and J by 3 bases, with 6 bases between the two germline ends. The germline gives CDR1 LNHNV, CDR2 YYDKDF (reference sequence). The CDR3 covers 11 residues. CDR3 protein: CATRGLYEQYF. CDR3 nucleotide sequence: TGTGCCACCAGGGGTCTCTACGAGCAGTACTTC.